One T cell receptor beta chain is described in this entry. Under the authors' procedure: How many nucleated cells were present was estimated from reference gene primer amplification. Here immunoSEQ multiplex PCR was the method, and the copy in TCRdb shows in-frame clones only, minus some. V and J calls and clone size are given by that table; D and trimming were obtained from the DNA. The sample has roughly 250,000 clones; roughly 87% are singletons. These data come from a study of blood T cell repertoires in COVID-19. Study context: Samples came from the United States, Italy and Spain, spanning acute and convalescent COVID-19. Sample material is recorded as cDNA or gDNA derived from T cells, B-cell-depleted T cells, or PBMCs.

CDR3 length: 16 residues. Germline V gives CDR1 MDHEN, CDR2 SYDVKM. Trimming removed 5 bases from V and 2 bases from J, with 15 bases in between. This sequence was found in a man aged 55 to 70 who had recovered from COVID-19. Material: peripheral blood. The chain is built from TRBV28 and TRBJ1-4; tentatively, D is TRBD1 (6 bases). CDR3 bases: TGTGCCAGCAGTCCTTTCCTTGGACAGACTAATGAAAAACTGTTTTTT. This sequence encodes CASSPFLGQTNEKLFF.